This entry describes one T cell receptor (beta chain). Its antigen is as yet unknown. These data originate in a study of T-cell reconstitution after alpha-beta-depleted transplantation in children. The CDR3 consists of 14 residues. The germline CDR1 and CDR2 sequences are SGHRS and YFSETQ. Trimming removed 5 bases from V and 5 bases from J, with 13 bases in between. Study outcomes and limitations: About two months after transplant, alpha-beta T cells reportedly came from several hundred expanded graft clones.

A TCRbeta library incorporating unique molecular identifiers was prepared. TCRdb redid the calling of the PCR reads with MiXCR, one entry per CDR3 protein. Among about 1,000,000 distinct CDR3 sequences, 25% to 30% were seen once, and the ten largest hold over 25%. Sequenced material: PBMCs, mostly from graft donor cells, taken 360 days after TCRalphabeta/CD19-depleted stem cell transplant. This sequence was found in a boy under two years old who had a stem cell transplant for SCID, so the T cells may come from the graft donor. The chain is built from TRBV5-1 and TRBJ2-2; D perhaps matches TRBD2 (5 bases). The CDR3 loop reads CASRRQSGTGELFF. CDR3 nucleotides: TGCGCCAGCAGACGCCAAAGCGGTACCGGGGAGCTGTTTTTT.